This TCR beta chain was found in a study of blood T cells in healthy people across ages. Together with a sample-barcoded 5' primer, a J-beta primer mix was included in a second PCR lasting about 6 to 11 cycles. In TCRdb, the 5' RACE reads were re-called with MiXCR into one record per CDR3 protein. The profile shows about a million distinct CDR3 sequences, roughly 51% of them singletons. In its sample, this clonotype was seen a few times. Sequenced material: blood. This TCR derives from a woman aged 60-75 years in good health.

This CDR3 is CASSQSGRQGAQNEQYF. DNA of the CDR3: TGTGCCAGCAGCCAATCGGGTAGACAGGGGGCACAAAATGAGCAGTACTTC. The chain has TRBV4-2 and TRBJ2-5, with TRBD1 identical over 10 bases. Unmatched junction bases numbered 17, after V lost 2 bases and J lost 11 bases. Germline assignment: CDR1 LGHNA and CDR2 YNFKEQ. The CDR3 length is 17 residues.